This T cell receptor beta chain was found in a study of cytomegalovirus exposure and HLA in healthy donors. Points from the study as a whole: Later on, an analysis found that several of the most significant clusters appeared to be linked to common viral pathogens, which included parvovirus B19. It was in a later analysis that TCR association rates were seen to vary by HLA locus, highest for DRB1 and lowest for HLA-C.

The study sampled nominally healthy donors, though unrecorded immune exposures were likely. A note on this clone: Its target is not known.

PCR used 60 Vbeta primers and 13 Jbeta primers. Libraries were prepared by immunoSEQ multiplex PCR; TCRdb keeps only in-frame clonotypes and omits some of them. The sample comprises about 200,000 clones, 82% of which are singletons, and about 0.1% rests with the top ten. Germline CDR1 is LNHDA and CDR2 is SQIVND (reference sequence). V shed 6 bases and J shed 3 bases, with 15 bases lying between them. The CDR3 runs to 14 residues. The material sequenced was PBMCs. This TCR was recovered from a boy younger than 10 in good health and CMV-seronegative. V and J are TRBV19 and TRBJ2-7, with D possibly matching TRBD2 (6 bases). CDR3 sequence: CASSPGGNYYEQYF. The DNA of the CDR3 is TGTGCCAGTAGCCCGGGCGGGAACTACTACGAGCAGTACTTC.